This T cell receptor (beta chain) derives from a study of cytomegalovirus exposure and HLA in healthy donors. Sequencing used immunoSEQ multiplex PCR; TCRdb keeps in-frame clones, though not all of them. Here the sample spans about 200,000 clones, roughly 84% being singletons. The CDR3 sequence is 15 residues long. V lost 0 bases to trimming and J lost 4 bases; unmatched junction nucleotides: 5. Germline V gene sequence: CDR1 SGDLS, CDR2 YYNGEE. Material for sequencing was PBMCs. The chain combines TRBV9 with TRBJ2-3; 7 nucleotides agree with TRBD1. This clonotype was sampled from a woman in her 30s in good health and CMV-seropositive. CDR3 nucleotides: TGTGCCAGCAGCGTAGAGGGGGCTGGCGCAGATACGCAGTATTTT. It codes for CASSVEGAGADTQYF.